This TCR beta chain was identified in a study of blood T cell repertoires in COVID-19. Across the study: The samples span acute and convalescent COVID-19 from the United States, Italy and Spain. T cells, B-cell-depleted T cells, or PBMCs supplied cDNA or gDNA.

This clone was recorded once. In the authors' workflow: Reference gene primer amplification yielded estimated nucleated cell counts. TCRdb's table, derived via immunoSEQ multiplex PCR, lists solely in-frame clones and lacks some. V and J calls and clone size come straight from that table; D and trimming were deduced from the DNA. Among 250,000 to 350,000 clones, more than 70% were seen once, and the ten largest hold under 2%. Trimming cost V 2 bases and J 13 bases; bases outside gene matches: 11. There are 15 residues in the CDR3. Germline CDR1 and CDR2: MGHRA and YSYEKL. This chain joins TRBV4-1 and TRBJ1-6; 7 bases are shared with TRBD1. Material for sequencing was peripheral blood. This receptor was obtained from a woman in her fifties or sixties with acute or convalescent COVID-19. For the CDR3, the DNA is TGCGCCAGCAGCCAACATTTACGACAGGGCAGGCCCCTCCACTTT. This sequence encodes CASSQHLRQGRPLHF.